What follows describes a single T cell receptor (beta chain). The entry originates in a study of shared clonotypes between healthy human individuals. This CDR3 has 15 amino acids. J was trimmed by 6 bases and V by 5 bases; bases with no gene match: 6. The germline V gene encodes CDR1 MNHNY and CDR2 SVGAGI (reference sequence). Repertoires were generated with immunoSEQ multiplex PCR, while TCRdb's copy carries only in-frame clones and drops some. Here the sample spans roughly 1 million clones, about 70% being singletons. What was sequenced was memory CD4+ T cells sorted from blood. The subset denotes: CD45RA-negative fraction. The receptor comes from a man younger than 35 in good health. The genes are TRBV6-6 and TRBJ1-6; 8 positions agree with TRBD1. Written as DNA, the CDR3 is TGTGCCAGCAGTGCGCCGGGACAGGCTAATTCACCCCTCCACTTT. Translated, it gives CASSAPGQANSPLHF.